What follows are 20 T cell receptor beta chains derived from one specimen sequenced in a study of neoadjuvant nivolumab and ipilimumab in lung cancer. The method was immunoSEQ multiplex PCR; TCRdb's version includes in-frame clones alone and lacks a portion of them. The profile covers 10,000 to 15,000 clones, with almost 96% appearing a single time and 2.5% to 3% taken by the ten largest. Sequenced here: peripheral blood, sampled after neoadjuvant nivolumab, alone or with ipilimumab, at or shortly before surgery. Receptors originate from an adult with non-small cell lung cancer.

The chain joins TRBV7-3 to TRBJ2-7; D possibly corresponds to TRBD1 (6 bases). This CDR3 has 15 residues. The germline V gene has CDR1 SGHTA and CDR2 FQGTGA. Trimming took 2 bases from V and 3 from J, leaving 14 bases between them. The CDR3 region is CASSLQTGKGYEQYF. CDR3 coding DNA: TGTGCCAGCAGCTTACAAACAGGGAAGGGCTACGAGCAGTACTTC.

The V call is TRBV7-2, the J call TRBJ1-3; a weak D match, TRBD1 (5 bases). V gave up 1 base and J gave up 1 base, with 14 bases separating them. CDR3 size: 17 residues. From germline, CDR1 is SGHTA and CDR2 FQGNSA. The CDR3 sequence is CASSLGSGGWSGNTIYF. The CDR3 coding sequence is TGTGCCAGCAGCTTAGGTTCTGGGGGGTGGTCTGGAAACACCATATATTTT.

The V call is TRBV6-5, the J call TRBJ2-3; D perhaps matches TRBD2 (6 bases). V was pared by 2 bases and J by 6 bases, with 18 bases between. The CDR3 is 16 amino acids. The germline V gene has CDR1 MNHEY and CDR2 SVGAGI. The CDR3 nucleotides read TGTGCCAGCAGTTACCGCGGGGTTGGGTCAGGCGATACGCAGTATTTT. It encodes CASSYRGVGSGDTQYF.

Here the CDR3 reads CASSDKQGAGELFF. CDR3 in DNA: TGTGCCAGCAGCGATAAACAGGGGGCCGGGGAGCTGTTTTTT. The chain joins TRBV5-4 to TRBJ2-2; 8 positions match TRBD1. The CDR3 loop spans 14 amino acids. Germline V gene lookup returns CDR1 SGHNT and CDR2 YYREEE (reference sequence). Unmatched junction bases numbered 5, after V lost 4 bases and J lost 6 bases. Looking up the rest from reference TRBV5-4 and TRBJ2-2 gives the full variable domain: ETGVTQSPTHLIKTRGQQVTLRCSSQSGHNTVSWYQQALGQGPQFIFQYYREEENGRGNFPPRFSGLQFPNYSSELNVNALELDDSALYLCASSDKQGAGELFFGEGSRLTVL.

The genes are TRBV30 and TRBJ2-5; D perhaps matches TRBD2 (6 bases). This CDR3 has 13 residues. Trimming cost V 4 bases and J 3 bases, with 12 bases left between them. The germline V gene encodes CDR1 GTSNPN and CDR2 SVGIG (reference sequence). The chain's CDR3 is CAWNQGLKETQYF. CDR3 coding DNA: TGTGCCTGGAACCAGGGACTTAAAGAGACCCAGTACTTC.

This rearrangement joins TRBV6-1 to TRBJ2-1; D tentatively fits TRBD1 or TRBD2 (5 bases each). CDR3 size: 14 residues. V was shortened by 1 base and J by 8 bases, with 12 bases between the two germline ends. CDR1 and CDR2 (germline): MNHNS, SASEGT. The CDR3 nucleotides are TGTGCCAGCAGTGAAGATGGGTGGGGGTATGAGCAGTTCTTC. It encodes CASSEDGWGYEQFF.

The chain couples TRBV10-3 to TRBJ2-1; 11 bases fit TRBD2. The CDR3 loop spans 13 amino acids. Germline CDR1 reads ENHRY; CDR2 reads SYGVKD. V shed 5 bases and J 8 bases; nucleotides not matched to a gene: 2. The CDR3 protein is CAISMTSGDEQFF. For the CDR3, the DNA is TGTGCCATCAGTATGACTAGCGGGGATGAGCAGTTCTTC.

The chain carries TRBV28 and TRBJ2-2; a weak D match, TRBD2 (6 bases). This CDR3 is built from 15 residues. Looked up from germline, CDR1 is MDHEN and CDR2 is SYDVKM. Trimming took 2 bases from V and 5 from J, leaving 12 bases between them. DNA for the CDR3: TGTGCCAGCAGTTTAGGAGGGATGGAAACCGGGGAGCTGTTTTTT. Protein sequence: CASSLGGMETGELFF.

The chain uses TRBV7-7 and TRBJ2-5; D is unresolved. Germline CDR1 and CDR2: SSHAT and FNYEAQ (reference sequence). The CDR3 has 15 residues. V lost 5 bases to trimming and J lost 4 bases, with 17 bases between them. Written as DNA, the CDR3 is TGTGCCAGCAGCGAAGGGTCTGGGTTTGGAGAGACCCAGTACTTC. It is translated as CASSEGSGFGETQYF.

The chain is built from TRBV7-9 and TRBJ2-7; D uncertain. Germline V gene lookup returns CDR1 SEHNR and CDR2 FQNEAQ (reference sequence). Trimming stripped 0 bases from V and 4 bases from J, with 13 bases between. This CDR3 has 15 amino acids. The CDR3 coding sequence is TGTGCCAGCAGCTTAGCTCACGACACTCCTTACGAGCAGTACTTC. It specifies CASSLAHDTPYEQYF.

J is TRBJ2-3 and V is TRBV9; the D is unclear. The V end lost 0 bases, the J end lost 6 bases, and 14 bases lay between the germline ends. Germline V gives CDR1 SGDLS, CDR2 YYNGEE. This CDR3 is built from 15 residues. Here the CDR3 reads CASSVVPFGADTQYF. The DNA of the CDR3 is TGTGCCAGCAGCGTAGTCCCTTTCGGAGCCGATACGCAGTATTTT. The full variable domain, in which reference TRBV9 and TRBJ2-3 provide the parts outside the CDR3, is DSGVTQTPKHLITATGQRVTLRCSPRSGDLSVYWYQQSLDQGLQFLIQYYNGEERAKGNILERFSAQQFPDLHSELNLSSLELGDSALYFCASSVVPFGADTQYFGPGTRLTVL.

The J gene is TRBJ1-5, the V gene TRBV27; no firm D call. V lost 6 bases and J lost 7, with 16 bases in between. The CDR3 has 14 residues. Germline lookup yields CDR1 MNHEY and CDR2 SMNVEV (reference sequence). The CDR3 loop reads CASSRSLAEQPQHF. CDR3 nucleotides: TGTGCCAGCAGCCGGTCGCTAGCGGAGCAGCCCCAGCATTTT.

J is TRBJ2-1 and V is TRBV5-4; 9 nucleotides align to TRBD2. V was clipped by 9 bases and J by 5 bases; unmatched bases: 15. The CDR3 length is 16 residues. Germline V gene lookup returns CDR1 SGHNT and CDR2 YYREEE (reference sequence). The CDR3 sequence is CATHSRAGGSHNEQFF. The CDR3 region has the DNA TGTGCCACCCACTCGAGAGCGGGAGGCAGCCACAATGAGCAGTTCTTC.

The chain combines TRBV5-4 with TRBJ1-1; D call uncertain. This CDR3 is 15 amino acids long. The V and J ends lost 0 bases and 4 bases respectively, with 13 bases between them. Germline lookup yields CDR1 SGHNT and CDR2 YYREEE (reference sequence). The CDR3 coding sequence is TGTGCCAGCAGCTTGGCAGCCAAGGGTGGCACTGAAGCTTTCTTT. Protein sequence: CASSLAAKGGTEAFF.

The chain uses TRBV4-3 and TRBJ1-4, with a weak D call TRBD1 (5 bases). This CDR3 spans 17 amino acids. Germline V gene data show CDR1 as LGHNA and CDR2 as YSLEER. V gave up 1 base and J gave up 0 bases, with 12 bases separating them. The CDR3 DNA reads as TGCGCCAGCAGCCAAGGGACACTAGTTGCAACTAATGAAAAACTGTTTTTT. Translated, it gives CASSQGTLVATNEKLFF.

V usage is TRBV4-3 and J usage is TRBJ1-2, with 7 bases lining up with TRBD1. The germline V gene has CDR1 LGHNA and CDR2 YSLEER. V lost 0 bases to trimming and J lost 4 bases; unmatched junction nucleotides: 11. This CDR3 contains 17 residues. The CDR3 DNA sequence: TGCGCCAGCAGCCAAGATCTCGGGACAGTCAGCGGCTATGGCTACACCTTC. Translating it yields CASSQDLGTVSGYGYTF.

CDR3 in amino acids: CASSLRTGFSSGNTIYF. The CDR3 DNA follows: TGTGCCAGCAGCCTACGGACAGGTTTTAGCTCTGGAAACACCATATATTTT. The chain recombines TRBV7-2 with TRBJ1-3; 7 nucleotides align to TRBD1. The V gene end was trimmed by 5 bases and the J gene end by 0 bases; junction bases not matched to a gene: 10. Germline values: CDR1 SGHTA, CDR2 FQGNSA. The CDR3 length is 17 residues.

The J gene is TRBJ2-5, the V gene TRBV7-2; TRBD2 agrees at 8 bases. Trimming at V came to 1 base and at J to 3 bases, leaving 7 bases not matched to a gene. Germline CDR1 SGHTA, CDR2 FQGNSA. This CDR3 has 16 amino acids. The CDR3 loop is CASSLGSVSGEETQYF. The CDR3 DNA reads TGTGCCAGCAGCTTAGGGTCGGTTAGCGGGGAAGAGACCCAGTACTTC.

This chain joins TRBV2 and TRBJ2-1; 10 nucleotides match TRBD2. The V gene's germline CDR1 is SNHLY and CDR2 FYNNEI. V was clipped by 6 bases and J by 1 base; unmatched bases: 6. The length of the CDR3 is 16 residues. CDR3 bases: TGTGCCAGCAGACTCCTAGCGGGAGCGTCCTACAATGAGCAGTTCTTC. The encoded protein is CASRLLAGASYNEQFF.

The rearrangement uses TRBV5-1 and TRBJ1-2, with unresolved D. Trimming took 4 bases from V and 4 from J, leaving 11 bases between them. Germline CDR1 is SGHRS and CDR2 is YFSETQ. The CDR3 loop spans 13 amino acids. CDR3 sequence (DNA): TGCGCCAGCAGCACCCCGGACGGCTATGGCTACACCTTC. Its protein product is CASSTPDGYGYTF.